This T cell receptor (beta chain) was identified in a study of technical replicates of blood from a handful of donors. Assay used: immunoSEQ multiplex PCR; TCRdb lists only in-frame clones, some missing. The sample yields more than 80,000 clones, 85% to 95% seen once. Germline V lookup: CDR1 KGHSH, CDR2 LQKENI. Unmatched junction bases numbered 7, after V lost 3 bases and J lost 2 bases. This CDR3 has 16 residues. Sequenced: T cells isolated from PBMCs. This chain links TRBV18 with TRBJ2-3; TRBD2 aligns across 8 bases. This clonotype was obtained from a human donor in good health. CDR3 DNA: TGTGCCAGCTCACCCACGGCGGGAGGTCACACAGATACGCAGTATTTT. It codes for CASSPTAGGHTDTQYF.